The 9 T cell receptor beta chains below were found in one sample sequenced in a study of PD-1 blockade in mismatch repair-deficient tumors. The data were produced by immunoSEQ multiplex PCR, yet TCRdb's version contains in-frame clones alone and is incomplete. The sample has some 84,000 clones, 81% seen once; the top ten hold 2.6%. The source was peripheral blood, collected 12 weeks after starting pembrolizumab. These receptors all stem from an adult with mismatch repair-deficient cancer.

V is TRBV7-2 and J is TRBJ1-2; 11 bases fit TRBD1. This CDR3 has 14 amino acids. Germline CDR1 and CDR2: SGHTA and FQGNSA. The trim removed 6 bases at V and 4 bases at J, leaving 4 bases unmatched. CDR3 nucleotide sequence: TGTGCCAGCAGTTACGGACAGGGGGCCTATGGCTACACCTTC. Translating gives CASSYGQGAYGYTF.

The chain employs TRBV27 and TRBJ1-5; 10 nucleotides line up with TRBD1. CDR1 is MNHEY, CDR2 SMNVEV, per germline (reference sequence). V trimming: 6 bases; J trimming: 4 bases; junction bases outside the gene matches: 3. This CDR3 is 14 amino acids long. The CDR3 DNA reads as TGTGCCAGCAGCCTGGGACAGGGGAATCAGCCCCAGCATTTT. Residues: CASSLGQGNQPQHF.

The chain joins TRBV5-6 to TRBJ1-3; the D gene is possibly TRBD1 (5 bases). The length of the CDR3 is 15 residues. CDR1 and CDR2 from the germline V gene are SGHDT and YYEEEE. The ends were cut back, 0 bases at V and 7 bases at J, with 14 bases in the middle. The CDR3 spells CASSLVEGIVNTIYF. CDR3 nucleotides: TGTGCCAGCAGCTTGGTAGAGGGGATTGTGAACACCATATATTTT.

The gene calls are TRBV15 and TRBJ2-6; D uncertain. CDR3 size: 16 residues. CDR1 and CDR2 from the germline V gene are LNHNV and YYDKDF (reference sequence). V was clipped by 0 bases and J by 0 bases, with 6 bases between them. CDR3 protein: CATSRDRVSGANVLTF. The CDR3 DNA sequence: TGTGCCACCAGCAGAGATCGGGTCTCTGGGGCCAACGTCCTGACTTTC.

This clone turned up a few times. The rearrangement uses TRBV7-2 and TRBJ2-7; TRBD2 aligns across 12 bases. Losses at the gene ends were 3 bases for V and 1 base for J; bases not matched to a gene: 7. The length of the CDR3 is 17 residues. CDR1 is SGHTA and CDR2 is FQGNSA in the germline V gene. In nucleotides, the CDR3 is TGTGCCAGCAGCTTTTCCTCCGGACTAGCGGGGTCCTACGAGCAGTACTTC. This sequence encodes CASSFSSGLAGSYEQYF.

The rearrangement joins TRBV12-5 to TRBJ1-5; D might be TRBD1 (5 bases). Per germline, CDR1 LGHNT and CDR2 FRNRAP. This CDR3 contains 16 residues. The V gene lost 1 base and the J gene lost 6 bases, with 16 bases spanning the gap. The CDR3 DNA sequence: TGTGCTAGTGGTTTGGCTGACAGTGGTCGCGGTCAGCCCCAGCATTTT. Its protein is CASGLADSGRGQPQHF.

The chain carries TRBV5-1 and TRBJ2-5; D not certain. V shed 2 bases and J shed 0 bases, with 8 bases lying between them. This CDR3 contains 14 residues. Germline loops: CDR1 SGHRS, CDR2 YFSETQ. In nucleotides, the CDR3 is TGCGCCAGCAGCTTCACGGCTAACCAAGAGACCCAGTACTTC. Its protein is CASSFTANQETQYF.

This chain uses TRBV5-1 with TRBJ2-6; no definite D call. This CDR3 contains 15 residues. The V gene's germline CDR1 is SGHRS and CDR2 YFSETQ. V lost 0 bases and J 0 bases, leaving 4 bases between the germline ends. CDR3 DNA: TGCGCCAGCAGCTTGGAGGCCTCTGGGGCCAACGTCCTGACTTTC. Encoded protein: CASSLEASGANVLTF. Supplemented by reference TRBV5-1 and TRBJ2-6, the full variable domain reads KAGVTQTPRYLIKTRGQQVTLSCSPISGHRSVSWYQQTPGQGLQFLFEYFSETQRNKGNFPGRFSGRQFSNSRSEMNVSTLELGDSALYLCASSLEASGANVLTFGAGSRLTVL.

V and J are TRBV5-6 and TRBJ1-1, with D unresolved. The ends were cut back, 0 bases at V and 3 bases at J, with 9 bases in the middle. The CDR3 sequence is 14 residues long. Germline loops: CDR1 SGHDT, CDR2 YYEEEE. This CDR3 is CASSLGAGDTEAFF. Here the CDR3 DNA reads TGTGCCAGCAGCTTGGGGGCTGGGGACACTGAAGCTTTCTTT.